This entry lists 9 T cell receptor beta chains sequenced from one sample in a study of blood T cell repertoires in COVID-19. Sequencing was performed with immunoSEQ multiplex PCR; in TCRdb, only in-frame clones are kept and a portion is missing. This sample carries 66,000 or so clones, roughly 78% of them seen once, and the ten largest clones take around 9.7%. Material for sequencing was peripheral blood. The receptors here all came from a human donor in a cohort sampled during active COVID-19.

The V call is TRBV28, the J call TRBJ2-1, with D possibly matching TRBD1 (6 bases). The CDR3 is 17 amino acids. Between the trimmed V and J ends, which lost 2 bases and 4 bases, there was a span of 18 bases. Germline CDR1 and CDR2: MDHEN and SYDVKM. CDR3 protein: CASSLLQGGGRYNEQFF. In DNA, the CDR3 is TGTGCCAGCAGTTTACTACAGGGCGGCGGTCGTTACAATGAGCAGTTCTTC.

The chain is built from TRBV5-4 and TRBJ1-2, with D uncertain. Germline assignment: CDR1 SGHNT and CDR2 YYREEE (reference sequence). V lost 3 bases, J lost 6 bases, and 15 bases lay in between. The CDR3 sequence is 14 residues long. Here the CDR3 reads CASSSGSSPDGYTF. CDR3 nucleotide sequence: TGTGCCAGCAGCTCCGGGTCTTCACCGGATGGCTACACCTTC.

This clone was seen only once. The chain couples TRBV9 to TRBJ2-7; TRBD1 is a possible D gene (6 bases). The ends were cut back, 0 bases at V and 6 bases at J, with 16 bases in the middle. Germline values: CDR1 SGDLS, CDR2 YYNGEE. The CDR3 covers 15 residues. The CDR3 DNA reads as TGTGCCAGCAGCGTAGGGGACACGGGTCTTTTCGAGCAGTACTTC. It codes for CASSVGDTGLFEQYF.

The chain combines TRBV29-1 with TRBJ2-2; no clear D. This CDR3 has 12 amino acids. With 7 bases removed from V and 0 bases from J, the gap between germline ends came to 6 bases. Per germline, CDR1 SQVTM and CDR2 ANQGSEA. The CDR3 sequence is CSERANTGELFF. CDR3 DNA sequence: TGCAGCGAACGAGCGAACACCGGGGAGCTGTTTTTT.

The CDR3: CASSIRGGSGTQYF. For the CDR3, the DNA is TGTGCCAGTAGTATACGAGGAGGTTCTGGGACCCAGTACTTC. This chain links TRBV19 with TRBJ2-5, with a weak D call TRBD2 (5 bases). The germline V gene has CDR1 LNHDA and CDR2 SQIVND (reference sequence). V shed 2 bases and J shed 7 bases, with 14 bases lying between them. The CDR3 spans 14 residues. The full variable domain, with the rest looked up from reference TRBV19 and TRBJ2-5, is DGGITQSPKYLFRKEGQNVTLSCEQNLNHDAMYWYRQDPGQGLRLIYYSQIVNDFQKGDIAEGYSVSREKKESFPLTVTSAQKNPTAFYLCASSIRGGSGTQYFGPGTRLLVL.

This rearrangement joins TRBV30 to TRBJ1-6; tentatively, D is TRBD1 (5 bases). CDR3 size: 13 residues. The V and J ends lost 3 bases and 3 bases respectively, with 6 bases between them. Germline V gene sequence: CDR1 GTSNPN, CDR2 SVGIG (reference sequence). The CDR3 DNA reads TGTGCCTGGAGAGGACACTATAATTCACCCCTCCACTTT. Its protein is CAWRGHYNSPLHF.

With regard to this clone: This CDR3 is also generated by other DNA sequences in the sample. J is TRBJ1-3 and V is TRBV6-5, with a tentative D call TRBD1 (6 bases). V was clipped by 0 bases and J by 3 bases, with 12 bases between them. The germline V gene encodes CDR1 MNHEY and CDR2 SVGAGI. The CDR3 sequence is 16 residues long. Here the CDR3 DNA reads TGTGCCAGCAGTTACTCGGGGGCAGGTAGTGGAAACACCATATATTTT. The encoded protein is CASSYSGAGSGNTIYF.

This clone has more than one count but fewer than ten. This CDR3 reads CASSGQGYPSTDTQYF. The CDR3 region has the DNA TGTGCCAGCAGTGGACAGGGCTACCCTAGCACAGATACGCAGTATTTT. The chain joins TRBV6-1 to TRBJ2-3; 7 nucleotides agree with TRBD1. The junction had 7 bases not matched to a gene; V was cut back by 4 bases and J by 0 bases. The CDR3 has 16 amino acids. Germline CDR1 is MNHNS and CDR2 is SASEGT.

This chain uses TRBV28 with TRBJ2-7, with D possibly being TRBD2 (6 bases). CDR1 and CDR2 from the germline V gene are MDHEN and SYDVKM. The CDR3 consists of 15 residues. Trimming pared 6 bases from V and 2 bases from J, leaving 17 bases between. The CDR3 reads CASSYLPGETYEQYF. The CDR3 DNA reads as TGTGCCAGCAGCTACCTCCCGGGAGAAACCTACGAGCAGTACTTC.